This T cell receptor beta chain was sequenced for a study of shared clonotypes between healthy human individuals. General study points: Estimated richness was generally greater in naive than memory subsets. Only blood was sampled; tissue repertoires likely differ.

Of note for this clone: Its antigen is currently unknown.

Clones were sequenced by immunoSEQ multiplex PCR, and TCRdb holds only the in-frame ones, with some missing. Seen here are around 510,000 clones, around 95% observed once, and the top ten hold 0.064%. Per germline, CDR1 SGHAT and CDR2 FQNNGV. With V trimmed by 5 bases and J by 3 bases, 9 bases remained unmatched. CDR3 length: 16 amino acids. V usage is TRBV11-2 and J usage is TRBJ2-7, with TRBD2 matching 11 bases. Sequencing was done on a sample of naive CD4+ T cells sorted from blood. Subset defined: CD45RA+ positively selected. The source is a woman aged 25-40 years in good health. This CDR3 reads CASSPPTGTSGYEQYF. CDR3 DNA: TGTGCCAGCAGCCCCCCGACCGGGACTAGCGGCTACGAGCAGTACTTC.